This entry is about one TCR beta chain. In the study's own analysis: Reference gene primers were amplified, and this amplification served to estimate nucleated cell counts. The assay was immunoSEQ multiplex PCR, and TCRdb's table has in-frame clones only and misses some. The V and J calls and clone size were taken over from that table, and D and trimming were inferred from the DNA. The sample yields approximately 300,000 clones, 85% to 90% seen once. These data originate in a study of blood T cell repertoires in COVID-19. Study-wide context: COVID-19 samples, acute and convalescent, were from the United States, Italy and Spain. The analysed material was cDNA or gDNA that came from T cells, B-cell-depleted T cells, or PBMCs.

Trimming at V came to 2 bases and at J to 3 bases, leaving 6 bases not matched to a gene. The CDR3 totals 16 residues. Germline V lookup: CDR1 SGHTA, CDR2 FQGTGA. The source material was peripheral blood. This TCR was recovered from a woman in her 50s with active or convalescent COVID-19. The V and J genes are TRBV7-3 and TRBJ2-3, with 9 bases identical to TRBD2. The DNA for the CDR3 is TGTGCCAGCAGCTTATATGCGGGGGGGCCTACAGATACGCAGTATTTT. This gives the protein CASSLYAGGPTDTQYF.